Given below is one T cell receptor beta chain in context. The antigen is unknown. These data come from a study of beta chain features in type 1 diabetes. General study results and limits: A potential influence of HLA type upon TCRB rearrangement remained unresolved herein. Type 1 diabetes patients had VDJ junctions that carried fewer insertions and more deletions. TCRB CDR3s from Type 1 diabetes patients were moderately but significantly shorter in all four CD4+ subsets.

Deletions cut 3 bases from V and 9 bases from J, with 11 bases between. The CDR3 is 12 residues long. CDR1 is SGHDT and CDR2 is YYEEEE in the germline V gene. Markers CD45RO/CCR7/CD25/CD127/CD95/CD27 served to sort CD4+ naive, central memory, regulatory and stem cell-like memory cells. Investigators reverse transcribed all isolated RNA, so they sequenced expressed TCRB transcripts. Sequenced by immunoSEQ multiplex PCR; TCRdb stores in-frame clones only, minus some. The data contain approximately 600,000 clones, roughly 12% of them singletons. Sequencing was carried out using naive CD4+ T cells from blood. The chain joins TRBV5-6 to TRBJ2-3, with a possible D match to TRBD2 (6 bases). This TCR derives from a young man with type 1 diabetes. The CDR3 sequence: CASSWGEATQYF. In DNA, the CDR3 is TGTGCCAGCAGCTGGGGGGAAGCCACGCAGTATTTT.